A selection of T cell receptor beta chains follows, all from one sample in a study of metastatic and nonmetastatic thyroid tumors. With MiXCR, TCRdb called clones anew from the PCR reads. The sample comprises 25,000 to 35,000 clones, about a sixth of which are singletons, and about 5% rests with the top ten. Material: blood. These receptors were collected from a female donor with papillary thyroid cancer or a benign thyroid nodule (not recorded which). Some clones in this sample may be carry-over from other donors' samples. The CDR3 runs from the conserved cysteine through the conserved F or W. Each record gives: J gene, clone size, D gene, V gene, CDR3 DNA, CDR3 protein. A D gene is named only where the DNA matches it firmly. For some rows the clone size is stated as once, few or many, or as a class when expanded; others skip it.

j_gene: TRBJ1-1; abundance: .; d_gene: .; v_gene: TRBV29-1; CDR3nt: TGCAGCGCCCTGCCCGCTTCAGGTGCTGAAGCTTTCTTT; CDR3aa: CSALPASGAEAFF
j_gene: TRBJ1-6; abundance: many; d_gene: .; v_gene: TRBV6-1; CDR3nt: TGTGCCAGCACTCAGGGAAATTCACCCCTCCACTTT; CDR3aa: CASTQGNSPLHF
j_gene: TRBJ2-2; abundance: many; d_gene: .; v_gene: TRBV5-1; CDR3nt: TGCGCCAGCAGCTCCGACACCGGGGAGCTGTTTTTT; CDR3aa: CASSSDTGELFF
j_gene: TRBJ2-6; abundance: many; d_gene: TRBD1; v_gene: TRBV11-1; CDR3nt: TGTGCCAGCAGCTTAAGACAGGGCCCTTCCTCTGGGGCCAACGTCCTGACTTTC; CDR3aa: CASSLRQGPSSGANVLTF
j_gene: TRBJ2-3; abundance: many; d_gene: .; v_gene: TRBV6-2/TRBV6-3; CDR3nt: TGTGCCAGCACAAACTACCTCACAGATACGCAGTATTTT; CDR3aa: CASTNYLTDTQYF
j_gene: TRBJ2-3; abundance: .; d_gene: TRBD2; v_gene: TRBV9; CDR3nt: TGTGCCAGCAGCGTAGCTCCGATGGCGGGGGGGCTTGATACGCAGTATTTT; CDR3aa: CASSVAPMAGGLDTQYF
j_gene: TRBJ2-7; abundance: many; d_gene: TRBD1; v_gene: TRBV24-1; CDR3nt: TGTGCCACCAGTGAGGGGACAGGCCCCTACGAGCAGTACTTC; CDR3aa: CATSEGTGPYEQYF
j_gene: TRBJ1-2; abundance: .; d_gene: .; v_gene: TRBV2; CDR3nt: TGTGCCAGCAGCGGCATCTCGGACGGGCAGAACTATGGCTACACCTTC; CDR3aa: CASSGISDGQNYGYTF
j_gene: TRBJ1-1; abundance: many; d_gene: TRBD1; v_gene: TRBV10-3; CDR3nt: TGTGCCATCAGTGTCCCTAGGGGACAGGGAGGAGCTTTCTTT; CDR3aa: CAISVPRGQGGAFF
j_gene: TRBJ1-1; abundance: .; d_gene: .; v_gene: TRBV20-1; CDR3nt: TGCAGTGTAGGACAGTGGCGAGATACTGAAGCCTTCTTT; CDR3aa: CSVGQWRDTEAFF
j_gene: TRBJ2-3; abundance: many; d_gene: TRBD1; v_gene: TRBV7-2; CDR3nt: TGTGCCAGCAGCCCTCGCGCGAGGGGGCTCCGCACAGATACGCAGTATTTT; CDR3aa: CASSPRARGLRTDTQYF
j_gene: TRBJ2-1; abundance: many; d_gene: .; v_gene: TRBV20-1; CDR3nt: TGCAGTGCTAGAGATCCCGGGGGCTCTTCCTCCTATGAGCAGTTCTTC; CDR3aa: CSARDPGGSSSYEQFF
j_gene: TRBJ1-2; abundance: many; d_gene: .; v_gene: TRBV4-1; CDR3nt: TGCGCCAGCAGCCAAGATTCATTGAGGGTGGGTGGCTACACCTTC; CDR3aa: CASSQDSLRVGGYTF
j_gene: TRBJ1-2; abundance: .; d_gene: TRBD1; v_gene: TRBV6-6; CDR3nt: TGTGCCAGCAGATTACAGGGGCAGGGAGGTAACTATGGCTACACCTTC; CDR3aa: CASRLQGQGGNYGYTF
j_gene: TRBJ1-4; abundance: .; d_gene: .; v_gene: TRBV20-1; CDR3nt: TGCAGTGCTAACCCGGGGGGTGTGGAAAAACTGTTTTTT; CDR3aa: CSANPGGVEKLFF
j_gene: TRBJ2-2; abundance: few; d_gene: .; v_gene: TRBV6-1; CDR3nt: TGTGCCAGCAGTCGACGTGACATCTACACCGGGGAGCTGTTTTTT; CDR3aa: CASSRRDIYTGELFF
j_gene: TRBJ1-3; abundance: few; d_gene: TRBD1; v_gene: TRBV6-1; CDR3nt: TGTGCCAGCAGCCCACGACAGGGCGCTGGAAACACCATATATTTT; CDR3aa: CASSPRQGAGNTIYF
j_gene: TRBJ2-3; abundance: many; d_gene: .; v_gene: TRBV4-2; CDR3nt: TGTGCCAGCAGCCAAGACGGGACGGTCACCACAGATACGCAGTGTTTT; CDR3aa: CASSQDGTVTTDTQCF
j_gene: TRBJ2-7; abundance: many; d_gene: .; v_gene: TRBV30; CDR3nt: TGTGCCTGGAGTGTACAAGGGAGGTACTACGAGCAGTACTTC; CDR3aa: CAWSVQGRYYEQYF
j_gene: TRBJ2-3; abundance: many; d_gene: .; v_gene: TRBV11-3; CDR3nt: TGTGCCAGCAGCTTAGGGGACAACACAGATACGCAGTATTTT; CDR3aa: CASSLGDNTDTQYF
j_gene: TRBJ1-4; abundance: many; d_gene: TRBD1; v_gene: TRBV10-1; CDR3nt: TGCGCCAGCAGTGAGTCTGGCAGGGGGGGATCCAATGAAAAACTGTTTTTT; CDR3aa: CASSESGRGGSNEKLFF
j_gene: TRBJ2-2; abundance: many; d_gene: .; v_gene: TRBV19; CDR3nt: TGTGCCAGTAGTATGGAAAGGAGGGCATACGGCGGGGAGCTGTTTTTT; CDR3aa: CASSMERRAYGGELFF
j_gene: TRBJ2-3; abundance: many; d_gene: TRBD2; v_gene: TRBV29-1; CDR3nt: TGCAGCGTCAAACCGGGACTAGCGGGAGGTACGCAGTATTTT; CDR3aa: CSVKPGLAGGTQYF
j_gene: TRBJ2-5; abundance: many; d_gene: TRBD2; v_gene: TRBV7-2; CDR3nt: TGTGCCAGCAGCTTAGCGCTCCCTGGCGGTAGCGGGGGGTGGGGAGAGACCCAGTACTTC; CDR3aa: CASSLALPGGSGGWGETQYF
j_gene: TRBJ2-7; abundance: few; d_gene: TRBD1; v_gene: TRBV6-1; CDR3nt: TGTGCCAGCAGTCGAGGACAGGGGGTAGGCTACGATCATTACTTC; CDR3aa: CASSRGQGVGYDHYF
j_gene: TRBJ1-6; abundance: many; d_gene: .; v_gene: TRBV12-3/TRBV12-4; CDR3nt: TGTGCCAGCAGTTTAGGGACAGTACGTAATTCACCCCTCCACTTT; CDR3aa: CASSLGTVRNSPLHF
j_gene: TRBJ2-7; abundance: many; d_gene: TRBD1; v_gene: TRBV5-1; CDR3nt: TGCGCCAGCAGCCCGGACGGGACAGACTCCTACGAGCAGTACTTC; CDR3aa: CASSPDGTDSYEQYF
j_gene: TRBJ1-2; abundance: many; d_gene: .; v_gene: TRBV3-1; CDR3nt: TGTGCCAGCAGCCTCGGCGGTCGTAGCTATGGCTACACCTTC; CDR3aa: CASSLGGRSYGYTF
j_gene: TRBJ1-1; abundance: .; d_gene: .; v_gene: TRBV30; CDR3nt: TGTGCCTGGAGCACACCTAACATAGCTAAGAACACTGAAGCTTTCTTT; CDR3aa: CAWSTPNIAKNTEAFF